This T cell receptor beta chain was retrieved from a study of control samples from healthy donors and cancer patients (dated by TCRdb to 2020 to 2021). The receptor library was made with the immunoSEQ multiplex PCR assay. As stored in TCRdb, this immuneACCESS dataset retains in-frame rearrangements with V and J assigned. A fraction of the clones does not appear; measured against another copy, unresolved V genes explain less than half of the discrepancy, and the remainder lacks a known reason. Within this sample are fewer than 110,000 clones, with approximately 90% of them counted one time only. The top ten hold under 20% of the sample. In regard to this clone: It lacks a known antigen. No per-base quality is available; no much larger clone lies one base away.

At the junction V is shortened by 0 bases and J by 7 bases, with 15 bases in between. The germline V gene specifies KGHSH as CDR1 and LQKENI as CDR2. Its CDR3 holds 16 amino acids, cysteine through phenylalanine. The sequence is cut down to CDR3 DNA, 48 bases in frame from base 1. Sequencing was done on a sample of PBMCs. This TCR derives from a man between 60 and 75 years old with lung cancer. The chain is made from TRBV18 and TRBJ1-4; TRBD1 is a weak D gene call, 6 bases matching. DNA sequence: TGTGCCAGCTCACCACCGCTAAGGACAGAAACTGAAAAACTGTTTTTT. Its product reads: CASSPPLRTETEKLFF.